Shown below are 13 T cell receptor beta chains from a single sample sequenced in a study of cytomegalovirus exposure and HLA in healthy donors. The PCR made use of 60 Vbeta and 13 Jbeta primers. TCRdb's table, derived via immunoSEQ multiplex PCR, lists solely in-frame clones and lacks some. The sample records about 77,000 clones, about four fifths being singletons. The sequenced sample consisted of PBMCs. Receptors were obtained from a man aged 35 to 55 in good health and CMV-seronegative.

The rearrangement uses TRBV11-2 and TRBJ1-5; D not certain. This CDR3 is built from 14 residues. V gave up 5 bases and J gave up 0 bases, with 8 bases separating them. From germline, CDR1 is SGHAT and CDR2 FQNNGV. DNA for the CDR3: TGTGCCAGCAGCCTTACAGATAGCAATCAGCCCCAGCATTTT. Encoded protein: CASSLTDSNQPQHF.

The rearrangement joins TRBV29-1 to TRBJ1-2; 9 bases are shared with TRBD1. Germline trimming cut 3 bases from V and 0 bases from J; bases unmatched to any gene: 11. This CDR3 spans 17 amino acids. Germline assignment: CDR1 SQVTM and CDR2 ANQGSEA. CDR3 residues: CSVDGARDRASNYGYTF. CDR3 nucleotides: TGCAGCGTTGATGGTGCCCGGGACAGGGCCTCTAACTATGGCTACACCTTC.

CDR3 residues: CASSRAHGRGELFF. In DNA, the CDR3 is TGTGCCAGCAGCAGGGCGCACGGGAGAGGGGAGCTGTTTTTT. This chain uses TRBV7-3 with TRBJ2-2; the D gene is possibly TRBD2 (6 bases). CDR1 and CDR2 (germline): SGHTA, FQGTGA. The CDR3 contains 14 residues. Trimming removed 5 bases from V and 8 bases from J, with 15 bases in between.

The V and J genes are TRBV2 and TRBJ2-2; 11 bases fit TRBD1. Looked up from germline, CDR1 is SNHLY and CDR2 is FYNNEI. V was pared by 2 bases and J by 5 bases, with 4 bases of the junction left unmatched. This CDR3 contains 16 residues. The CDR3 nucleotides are TGTGCCAGCAGTGAATGGCGGGACAGGGGGACCGGGGAGCTGTTTTTT. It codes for CASSEWRDRGTGELFF.

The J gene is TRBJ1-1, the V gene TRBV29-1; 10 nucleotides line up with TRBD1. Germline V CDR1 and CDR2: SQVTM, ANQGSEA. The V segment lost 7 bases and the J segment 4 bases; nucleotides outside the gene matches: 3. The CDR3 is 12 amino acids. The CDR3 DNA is TGCAGCGCCCGGACAGGGGGCACTGAAGCTTTCTTT. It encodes CSARTGGTEAFF.

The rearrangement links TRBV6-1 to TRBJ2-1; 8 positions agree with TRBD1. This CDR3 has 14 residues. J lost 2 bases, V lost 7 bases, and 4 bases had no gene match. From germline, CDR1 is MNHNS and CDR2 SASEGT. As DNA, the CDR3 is TGTGCCAGCACCCTGGACAGGGCCTACAATGAGCAGTTCTTC. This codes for CASTLDRAYNEQFF.

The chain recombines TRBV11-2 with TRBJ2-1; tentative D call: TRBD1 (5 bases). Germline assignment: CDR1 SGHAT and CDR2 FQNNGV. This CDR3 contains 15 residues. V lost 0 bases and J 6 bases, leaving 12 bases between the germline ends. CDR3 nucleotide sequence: TGTGCCAGCAGCTTAGATATAGGACAAAGCAATGAGCAGTTCTTC. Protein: CASSLDIGQSNEQFF.

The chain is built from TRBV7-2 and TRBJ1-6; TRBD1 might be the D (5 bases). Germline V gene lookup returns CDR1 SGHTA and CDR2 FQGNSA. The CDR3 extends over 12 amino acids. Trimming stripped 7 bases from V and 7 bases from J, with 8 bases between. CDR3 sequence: CASTRGNSPLHF. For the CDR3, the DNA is TGTGCCAGCACTAGGGGCAATTCACCCCTCCACTTT.

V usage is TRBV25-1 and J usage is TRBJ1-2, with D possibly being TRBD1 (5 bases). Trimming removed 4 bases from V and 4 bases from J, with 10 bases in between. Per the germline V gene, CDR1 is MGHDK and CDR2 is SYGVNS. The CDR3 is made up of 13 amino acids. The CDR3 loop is CASSAGQGYGYTF. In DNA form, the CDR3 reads TGTGCCAGCAGTGCCGGTCAGGGCTATGGCTACACCTTC.

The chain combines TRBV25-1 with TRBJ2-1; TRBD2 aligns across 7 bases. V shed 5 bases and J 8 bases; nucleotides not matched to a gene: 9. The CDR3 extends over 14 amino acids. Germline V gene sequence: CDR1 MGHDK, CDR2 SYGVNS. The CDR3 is CASSSPGGSDEQFF. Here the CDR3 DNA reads TGTGCCAGCAGTTCCCCGGGCGGGAGCGATGAGCAGTTCTTC.

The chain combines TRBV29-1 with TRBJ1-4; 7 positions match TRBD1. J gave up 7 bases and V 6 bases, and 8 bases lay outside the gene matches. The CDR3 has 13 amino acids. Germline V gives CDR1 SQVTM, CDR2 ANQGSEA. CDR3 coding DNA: TGCAGCGTGGACCCAGGGGGAGGTGAAAAACTGTTTTTT. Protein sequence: CSVDPGGGEKLFF.

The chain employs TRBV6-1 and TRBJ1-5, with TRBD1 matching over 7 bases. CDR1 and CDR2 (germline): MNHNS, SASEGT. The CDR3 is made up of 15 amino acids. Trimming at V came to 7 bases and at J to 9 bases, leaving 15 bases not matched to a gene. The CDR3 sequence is CASTSSTGPARPQHF. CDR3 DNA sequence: TGTGCCAGCACCAGTTCGACAGGGCCTGCCCGGCCCCAGCATTTT.

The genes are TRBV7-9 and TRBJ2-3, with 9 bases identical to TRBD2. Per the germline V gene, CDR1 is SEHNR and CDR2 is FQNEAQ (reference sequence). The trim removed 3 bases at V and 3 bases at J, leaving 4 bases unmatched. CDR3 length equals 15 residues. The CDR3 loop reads CASSLGGGATDTQYF. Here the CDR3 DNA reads TGTGCCAGCAGCTTGGGCGGGGGGGCAACAGATACGCAGTATTTT.